The sequence of this T cell receptor (beta chain) was determined in a study of T cell responses to AZD1222 COVID-19 vaccine. Points from the study as a whole: Among those given AZD1222, only 6 or 7 were seropositive at baseline.

As regards this clone: Its antigen is unknown.

The CDR3 contains 15 residues. CDR1 is LNHDA, CDR2 SQIVND, per germline (reference sequence). V was shortened by 5 bases and J by 7 bases, with 18 bases between the two germline ends. Libraries were prepared by immunoSEQ multiplex PCR; TCRdb keeps only in-frame clonotypes and omits some of them. The table lists about 140,000 clones, about nine tenths of them singletons, with approximately 4.8% in the top ten. The chain employs TRBV19 and TRBJ2-1; TRBD2 might be the D (6 bases). The sequence was obtained from an adult in good health. Sequenced material: peripheral blood, taken on day 0 of AZD1222 vaccination. This CDR3 reads CASSWRGQLYNEQFF. CDR3 DNA sequence: TGTGCCAGTAGTTGGCGGGGCCAGCTTTATAATGAGCAGTTCTTC.